Listed here are 4 T cell receptor beta chains from one sample, sequenced in a study of cytomegalovirus exposure and HLA in healthy donors. Amplification used 60 Vbeta primers and 13 Jbeta primers. Assay used: immunoSEQ multiplex PCR; TCRdb lists only in-frame clones, some missing. This sample has roughly 89,000 clones, with about 75% found just once. Sequences were obtained from PBMCs. The receptors originated from a man under 40 in good health and CMV-seropositive.

In its sample, this clone was seen a few times. In nucleotides, the CDR3 is TGTGCCAGCAGTTACTCGAAGTTCGGGGGCTACGAGCAGTACTTC. It is translated as CASSYSKFGGYEQYF. The rearrangement links TRBV6-5 to TRBJ2-7, with D perhaps matching TRBD2 (6 bases). The CDR3 loop spans 15 amino acids. Germline V gene sequence: CDR1 MNHEY, CDR2 SVGAGI. V was shortened by 0 bases and J by 3 bases, with 12 bases between the two germline ends.

This clone was detected only a few times. The V call is TRBV5-1, the J call TRBJ1-2; D possibly corresponds to TRBD1 (6 bases). The CDR3 sequence is 14 residues long. V lost 4 bases, J lost 2 bases, and 12 bases lay in between. From germline, CDR1 is SGHRS and CDR2 YFSETQ. The CDR3 spells CASSKEGGNYGYTF. In DNA, the CDR3 is TGCGCCAGCAGCAAGGAGGGGGGGAACTATGGCTACACCTTC.

CDR3 DNA: TGTGCCAGCAGCTTGGTCCCCCTCAGGGTTGCAGATACGCAGTATTTT. It translates to CASSLVPLRVADTQYF. V and J are TRBV5-6 and TRBJ2-3; possibly TRBD1 for D (5 bases). The CDR3 is 16 residues long. Trimming cost V 0 bases and J 4 bases, with 15 bases left between them. Per the germline V gene, CDR1 is SGHDT and CDR2 is YYEEEE. The variable domain in full, with the rest retrieved from reference TRBV5-6 and TRBJ2-3, is DAGVTQSPTHLIKTRGQQVTLRCSPKSGHDTVSWYQQALGQGPQFIFQYYEEEERQRGNFPDRFSGHQFPNYSSELNVNALLLGDSALYLCASSLVPLRVADTQYFGPGTRLTVL.

The J gene is TRBJ2-6, the V gene TRBV29-1; 9 nucleotides match TRBD1. CDR1 and CDR2 (germline): SQVTM, ANQGSEA. CDR3 size: 19 residues. Losses at the gene ends were 0 bases for V and 0 bases for J; bases not matched to a gene: 9. The CDR3 is CSVEDMGTGLNSGANVLTF. The CDR3 DNA reads TGCAGCGTTGAAGATATGGGGACAGGGTTGAACTCTGGGGCCAACGTCCTGACTTTC.